The 25 T cell receptor beta chains in this list originate from one sample, sequenced in a study of brain T cells in children with intractable seizures. Generated by immunoSEQ multiplex PCR, the TCRdb table keeps only in-frame clones and is missing some. The repertoire holds 60,000 to 65,000 clones, with 95% to 97% as singletons. The input for sequencing was peripheral blood, taken at surgery. The receptors were gathered from a boy in the first two years of life with focal cortical dysplasia and intractable seizures.

The chain uses TRBV19 and TRBJ2-5, with D tentatively TRBD2 (5 bases). V was clipped by 5 bases and J by 2 bases, with 12 bases between them. The CDR3 sequence is 14 residues long. Germline CDR1 reads LNHDA; CDR2 reads SQIVND (reference sequence). The chain's CDR3 is CASSPQLGQETQYF. Written as DNA, the CDR3 is TGTGCCAGTAGTCCCCAACTAGGACAAGAGACCCAGTACTTC.

The genes are TRBV9 and TRBJ2-1; D may be TRBD1 or TRBD2 (5 bases each). The CDR3 totals 15 residues. Germline CDR1 is SGDLS and CDR2 is YYNGEE. V was trimmed by 0 bases and J by 4 bases, leaving 11 bases between them. This CDR3 reads CASSVVGDPYNEQFF. The DNA for the CDR3 is TGTGCCAGCAGCGTAGTTGGGGACCCTTACAATGAGCAGTTCTTC.

V is TRBV25-1 and J is TRBJ2-4; D remains unclear. Germline CDR1 is MGHDK and CDR2 is SYGVNS. V lost 1 base and J lost 13, with 8 bases in between. CDR3 length: 11 amino acids. CDR3 in amino acids: CASSEFGPQYF. The CDR3 nucleotides read TGTGCCAGCAGTGAATTCGGGCCGCAGTACTTC.

V and J are TRBV6-1 and TRBJ2-7; perhaps TRBD1 as D (6 bases). The V gene lost 1 base and the J gene lost 5 bases, with 12 bases spanning the gap. The germline CDR1 and CDR2 sequences are MNHNS and SASEGT. This CDR3 spans 14 amino acids. This chain's CDR3 is CASSEGGWGHEQYF. As DNA, the CDR3 is TGTGCCAGCAGTGAAGGAGGTTGGGGGCACGAGCAGTACTTC.

This chain uses TRBV3-1 (or the pseudogene TRBV3-2) with TRBJ2-7; 7 positions match TRBD1. The CDR3 spans 13 residues. Germline values: CDR1 LGHDT, CDR2 YNNKEL (reference sequence). After removal of 3 bases from V and 9 bases from J, the junction contained 8 bases not matched to a gene. The CDR3 DNA sequence: TGTGCCAGCAGCCAGACCCGACAGGGCGGGCAGTACTTC. It codes for CASSQTRQGGQYF.

V is TRBV4-1 and J is TRBJ2-5; the match to TRBD2 covers 9 bases. This CDR3 is 18 amino acids long. Germline values: CDR1 MGHRA, CDR2 YSYEKL. V was clipped by 2 bases and J by 2 bases; unmatched bases: 12. The CDR3 nucleotides are TGCGCCAGCAGCCAATGGCGTGGGGAGCGGGAGGTACAAGAGACCCAGTACTTC. It encodes CASSQWRGEREVQETQYF.

This sequence joins TRBV11-2 and TRBJ1-2, with D possibly matching TRBD1 (6 bases). Germline V lookup: CDR1 SGHAT, CDR2 FQNNGV. Trimming removed 5 bases from V and 7 bases from J, with 20 bases in between. The CDR3 spans 15 residues. In nucleotides, the CDR3 is TGTGCCAGCAGCCCACAGGGATTTGTTCGGGGTGGCTACACCTTC. Protein product: CASSPQGFVRGGYTF.

The chain uses TRBV6-1 and TRBJ2-7, with 9 bases matching TRBD2. The CDR3 totals 15 residues. Germline V gene lookup returns CDR1 MNHNS and CDR2 SASEGT. V dropped 0 bases and J dropped 6; count of bases not matched to a gene: 6. The CDR3 sequence is CASSEASGGPSEQYF. The CDR3 DNA follows: TGTGCCAGCAGTGAAGCAAGCGGGGGGCCCAGCGAGCAGTACTTC.

This chain links TRBV13 with TRBJ2-7; a weak D match, TRBD1 (5 bases). V lost 5 bases to trimming and J lost 1 base, with 9 bases between them. In germline, CDR1 is PRHDT, CDR2 FYEKMQ (reference sequence). CDR3 size: 13 residues. The CDR3 coding sequence is TGTGCCAGCAGCCGACAGTTATCCTACGAGCAGTACTTC. Protein product: CASSRQLSYEQYF.

The rearrangement joins TRBV19 to TRBJ2-1, with 7 positions matching TRBD1. Germline loops: CDR1 LNHDA, CDR2 SQIVND (reference sequence). The CDR3 covers 14 residues. The V and J ends lost 1 base and 6 bases, in that order; junction bases with no gene match: 3. For the CDR3, the DNA is TGTGCCAGTAGTATAGGACAGGGAATCAATGAGCAGTTCTTC. Its protein product is CASSIGQGINEQFF. The variable domain in full, with the rest retrieved from reference TRBV19 and TRBJ2-1, is DGGITQSPKYLFRKEGQNVTLSCEQNLNHDAMYWYRQDPGQGLRLIYYSQIVNDFQKGDIAEGYSVSREKKESFPLTVTSAQKNPTAFYLCASSIGQGINEQFFGPGTRLTVL.

V gene TRBV6-5 combines with J gene TRBJ2-1, with 9 nucleotides matching TRBD2. The CDR3 has 15 residues. Unmatched junction bases numbered 6, after V lost 2 bases and J lost 7 bases. Germline values: CDR1 MNHEY, CDR2 SVGAGI. CDR3 DNA: TGTGCCAGCAGTTACCTAGCGGGATTGTATAATGAGCAGTTCTTC. This gives the protein CASSYLAGLYNEQFF.

The chain has TRBV7-3 and TRBJ2-3; D not resolved. The CDR3 runs 15 residues. V lost 0 bases, J lost 1 base, and 8 bases lay in between. Germline V gene sequence: CDR1 SGHTA, CDR2 FQGTGA. The CDR3 is CASSLTLSGTDTQYF. CDR3 DNA: TGTGCCAGCAGCTTAACGTTATCCGGCACAGATACGCAGTATTTT. The whole variable domain, filled in from reference TRBV7-3 and TRBJ2-3, reads GAGVSQTPSNKVTEKGKYVELRCDPISGHTALYWYRQSLGQGPEFLIYFQGTGAADDSGLPNDRFFAVRPEGSVSTLKIQRTERGDSAVYLCASSLTLSGTDTQYFGPGTRLTVL.

The chain has TRBV4-2 and TRBJ1-4; D is unresolved. This CDR3 contains 13 residues. Germline values: CDR1 LGHNA, CDR2 YNFKEQ. V dropped 0 bases and J dropped 8 bases, with 7 bases sitting between them. For the CDR3, the DNA is TGTGCCAGCAGCCAAGATTCTTCAGAAAAACTGTTTTTT. It yields the protein CASSQDSSEKLFF.

The chain has TRBV6-5 and TRBJ2-7; D perhaps matches TRBD1 (6 bases). The CDR3 extends over 15 amino acids. Trimming pared 6 bases from V and 0 bases from J, leaving 15 bases between. CDR1 is MNHEY, CDR2 SVGAGI, per germline. Here the CDR3 DNA reads TGTGCCAGCAGATCTCCAGGGGCGAGCTCCTACGAGCAGTACTTC. This sequence encodes CASRSPGASSYEQYF.

This clone was recorded once. V usage is TRBV11-1 and J usage is TRBJ2-3; D gene uncertain. V dropped 5 bases and J dropped 8 bases, with 17 bases sitting between them. The CDR3 runs to 14 residues. Germline lookup yields CDR1 SGHAT and CDR2 FQDESV (reference sequence). The CDR3 sequence: CASSPIALWGTQYF. CDR3 coding DNA: TGTGCCAGCAGCCCGATTGCCCTTTGGGGTACGCAGTATTTT.

The V and J genes are TRBV5-6 and TRBJ2-1; D remains ambiguous. This CDR3 spans 11 amino acids. Trimming shortened V by 2 bases and J by 7 bases, and 4 bases separated the two germline ends. CDR1 is SGHDT and CDR2 is YYEEEE in the germline V gene. CDR3 amino acids: CASSFINEQFF. The CDR3 nucleotides read TGTGCCAGCAGCTTTATAAATGAGCAGTTCTTC.

The chain combines TRBV19 with TRBJ2-1; D could derive from TRBD1 or TRBD2 (5 bases each). Trimming took off 7 bases at V and 7 bases at J, with 17 bases between the two ends. The CDR3 is 14 amino acids. From germline, CDR1 is LNHDA and CDR2 SQIVND (reference sequence). Written as DNA, the CDR3 is TGTGCCAGTACGGGGCCCCCCCGGAGTAATGAGCAGTTCTTC. It codes for CASTGPPRSNEQFF.

The chain employs TRBV20-1 and TRBJ1-6, with D possibly TRBD1 on 6 matching bases. V lost 3 bases and J lost 10, with 13 bases in between. The CDR3 spans 13 residues. CDR1 and CDR2 (germline): DFQATT, SNEGSKA (reference sequence). In DNA form, the CDR3 reads TGCAGTGCTAGTAAAGGGGGGGAATCACCCCTCCACTTT. This translates into CSASKGGESPLHF.

The chain carries TRBV11-3 and TRBJ2-1; 9 bases align to TRBD2. Germline trimming cut 1 base from V and 12 bases from J; bases unmatched to any gene: 7. The CDR3 is 14 amino acids. Germline V gives CDR1 SGHNT, CDR2 YENEEA. This CDR3 is CASSLGVAGARQFF. DNA of the CDR3: TGTGCCAGCAGCTTAGGAGTAGCGGGAGCTAGGCAGTTCTTC. The full variable domain, in which reference TRBV11-3 and TRBJ2-1 provide the parts outside the CDR3, is EAGVVQSPRYKIIEKKQPVAFWCNPISGHNTLYWYLQNLGQGPELLIRYENEEAVDDSQLPKDRFSAERLKGVDSTLKIQPAELGDSAVYLCASSLGVAGARQFFGPGTRLTVL.

This clone has a handful of counts. V and J are TRBV14 and TRBJ2-7; D not certain. V shed 0 bases and J shed 3 bases, with 12 bases lying between them. Germline-derived CDR1 and CDR2 are SGHDN and FVKESK. This CDR3 region has 15 residues. CDR3 DNA sequence: TGTGCCAGCAGCCAAGATGTATCCCTGAACTACGAGCAGTACTTC. Protein sequence: CASSQDVSLNYEQYF.

The sample holds one count of this clone. The rearrangement uses TRBV20-1 and TRBJ1-1, with D perhaps TRBD1 (5 bases). The length of the CDR3 is 15 residues. From germline, CDR1 is DFQATT and CDR2 SNEGSKA (reference sequence). V was cut by 3 bases and J by 2 bases, with 16 bases left in between. This chain's CDR3 is CSASHGLGLNTEAFF. CDR3 nucleotides: TGCAGTGCTAGTCACGGGTTGGGGCTTAACACTGAAGCTTTCTTT.

The sample holds one count of this clone. The V call is TRBV7-6, the J call TRBJ2-4; 11 bases align to TRBD1. V shed 4 bases and J 7 bases; nucleotides not matched to a gene: 6. Germline CDR1 and CDR2: SGHVS and FNYEAQ. There are 15 residues in the CDR3. The CDR3 region is CASSSGQGARNIQYF. The CDR3 DNA follows: TGTGCCAGCAGCTCAGGACAGGGGGCAAGGAACATTCAGTACTTC.

The chain joins TRBV5-6 to TRBJ2-3; D gene ambiguous. The germline V gene has CDR1 SGHDT and CDR2 YYEEEE. This CDR3 has 16 amino acids. Trimming pared 4 bases from V and 2 bases from J, leaving 17 bases between. CDR3 nucleotide sequence: TGTGCCAGCAGCACCCACAGAGTCGGGCACACAGATACGCAGTATTTT. Translated: CASSTHRVGHTDTQYF.

V is TRBV5-1 and J is TRBJ2-5; no clear D. The V end lost 4 bases, the J end lost 2 bases, and 18 bases lay between the germline ends. CDR1 is SGHRS, CDR2 YFSETQ, per germline. The CDR3 is 16 amino acids. The CDR3 reads CASSGLQLALQETQYF. DNA for the CDR3: TGCGCCAGCAGCGGCTTACAGTTAGCCTTACAAGAGACCCAGTACTTC.

The chain joins TRBV6-2 or TRBV6-3 to TRBJ2-2, with 11 bases lining up with TRBD2. CDR1 is MNHEY, CDR2 SVGEGT, per germline. Unmatched junction bases numbered 12, after V lost 2 bases and J lost 7 bases. The CDR3 has 18 amino acids. The CDR3 sequence is CASSYKFGTSGRGGELFF. CDR3 sequence (DNA): TGTGCCAGCAGTTACAAATTCGGGACTAGCGGCCGGGGCGGGGAGCTGTTTTTT.